Below, 26 T cell receptor beta chains from the same sample are listed, as sequenced in a study of OX40 agonist ivuxolimab in advanced cancers. The table came from immunoSEQ multiplex PCR; TCRdb's copy has only in-frame clones and leaves some out. The sample holds approximately 58,000 clones, 85% seen once. The material was CD4+ or CD8+ T cells sorted from blood, obtained in a trial of the OX40 agonist ivuxolimab. The receptors stem from an adult with an advanced solid tumor such as melanoma, head and neck, liver or kidney cancer.

The genes are TRBV30 and TRBJ2-5; TRBD2 might be the D (5 bases). This CDR3 is 15 amino acids long. CDR1 and CDR2 from the germline V gene are GTSNPN and SVGIG (reference sequence). V lost 1 base and J lost 1, with 13 bases in between. The CDR3 DNA sequence: TGTGCCTGGAGTGCGATTCGAGCGGTCCAAGAGACCCAGTACTTC. Its translation is CAWSAIRAVQETQYF.

The chain joins TRBV7-8 to TRBJ1-2; TRBD1 matches at 7 bases. The CDR3 consists of 13 residues. Germline V gives CDR1 SGHVS, CDR2 FQNEAQ. The V gene end was trimmed by 5 bases and the J gene end by 2 bases; junction bases not matched to a gene: 2. CDR3 amino acids: CASSLQGNYGYTF. In DNA, the CDR3 is TGTGCCAGCAGCCTACAGGGGAACTATGGCTACACCTTC.

The chain carries TRBV2 and TRBJ1-2; no reliable D call. The germline V gene has CDR1 SNHLY and CDR2 FYNNEI. The CDR3 has 12 residues. V was clipped by 7 bases and J by 8 bases, with 14 bases between them. The CDR3: CASTSLAEGYTF. DNA of the CDR3: TGTGCCAGCACCTCTCTGGCGGAGGGCTACACCTTC.

The V call is TRBV11-2, the J call TRBJ2-1, with 10 nucleotides matching TRBD2. V shed 5 bases and J 8 bases; nucleotides not matched to a gene: 9. This CDR3 has 15 amino acids. Looked up from germline, CDR1 is SGHAT and CDR2 is FQNNGV. The CDR3 region has the DNA TGTGCCAGCAGCCCTGGCGTAGCGGGGGGCCATGAGCAGTTCTTC. Translation: CASSPGVAGGHEQFF. Using reference TRBV11-2 and TRBJ2-1 for the parts outside the CDR3, the full variable domain is EAGVAQSPRYKIIEKRQSVAFWCNPISGHATLYWYQQILGQGPKLLIQFQNNGVVDDSQLPKDRFSAERLKGVDSTLKIQPAKLEDSAVYLCASSPGVAGGHEQFFGPGTRLTVL.

The chain employs TRBV5-4 and TRBJ1-2, with unresolved D. Germline values: CDR1 SGHNT, CDR2 YYREEE (reference sequence). V lost 3 bases to trimming and J lost 5 bases, with 5 bases between them. The CDR3 length is 11 residues. CDR3 residues: CASSSGYGYTF. The CDR3 DNA reads as TGTGCCAGCAGCTCGGGGTATGGCTACACCTTC.

In DNA, the CDR3 is TGCGCCAGCAGCCAAGTCAGGGGTCAAGGGTCCGAGCAGTACTTC. Translating it yields CASSQVRGQGSEQYF. The rearrangement joins TRBV4-1 to TRBJ2-7; tentative D call: TRBD1 (6 bases). V was cut by 1 base and J by 6 bases, with 16 bases left in between. CDR3 size: 15 residues. CDR1 is MGHRA and CDR2 is YSYEKL in the germline V gene.

The genes are TRBV29-1 and TRBJ2-3; no clear D gene. The CDR3 length is 12 residues. Trimming took off 4 bases at V and 3 bases at J, with 8 bases between the two ends. Germline loops: CDR1 SQVTM, CDR2 ANQGSEA. The DNA of the CDR3 is TGCAGCGTTGGGGCCGAGACAGATACGCAGTATTTT. Its translation is CSVGAETDTQYF.

This chain joins TRBV2 and TRBJ2-3; no reliable D call. This CDR3 spans 12 amino acids. V was pared by 5 bases and J by 0 bases, with 3 bases between. The germline gives CDR1 SNHLY, CDR2 FYNNEI. The CDR3 loop reads CASSPSTDTQYF. The CDR3 nucleotides are TGTGCCAGCAGTCCTAGCACAGATACGCAGTATTTT.

This chain links TRBV5-5 with TRBJ1-4; weak D call: TRBD1 (5 bases). CDR1 and CDR2 from the germline V gene are SGHKS and YYEKEE (reference sequence). V lost 0 bases, J lost 2 bases, and 11 bases lay in between. The CDR3 is 16 amino acids. DNA of the CDR3: TGTGCCAGCAGCTTGGGAGCGGGGCTGACTAATGAAAAACTGTTTTTT. Translating it yields CASSLGAGLTNEKLFF.

This clone was counted between two and nine times. V usage is TRBV23-1 and J usage is TRBJ1-5, with D perhaps TRBD1 (6 bases). TRBV23-1 qualifies as an ORF whose function is uncertain. V lost 9 bases to trimming and J lost 7 bases, with 16 bases between them. The CDR3 spans 13 residues. The CDR3 region is CASRPGVKQPQHF. For the CDR3, the DNA is TGCGCCAGTAGACCAGGGGTAAAGCAGCCCCAGCATTTT.

The chain uses TRBV9 and TRBJ2-1; TRBD2 matches at 14 bases. Germline lookup yields CDR1 SGDLS and CDR2 YYNGEE. Losses at the gene ends were 4 bases for V and 8 bases for J; bases not matched to a gene: 5. This CDR3 has 15 residues. This CDR3 is CASSRLAGGEDEQFF. CDR3 sequence (DNA): TGTGCCAGCAGCAGACTAGCGGGAGGGGAGGATGAGCAGTTCTTC.

The V gene is TRBV6-6, the J gene TRBJ2-7, with 7 bases matching TRBD2. This CDR3 spans 16 amino acids. Germline CDR1 and CDR2: MNHNY and SVGAGI (reference sequence). V lost 2 bases to trimming and J lost 1 base; unmatched junction nucleotides: 8. The CDR3 protein is CASSYPQGGGSYEQYF. Written as DNA, the CDR3 is TGTGCCAGCAGTTACCCCCAGGGCGGGGGTTCCTACGAGCAGTACTTC.

In its sample, this clone was seen once. V is TRBV18 and J is TRBJ2-7; D is uncertain. Germline lookup yields CDR1 KGHSH and CDR2 LQKENI. Trimming removed 3 bases at V and 4 bases at J, with 10 bases between. This CDR3 is 13 amino acids long. The CDR3 nucleotides read TGTGCCAGCTCACCCTCGAACCTTTACGAGCAGTACTTC. Protein: CASSPSNLYEQYF. Drawing the rest from reference TRBV18 and TRBJ2-7, the complete variable domain is NAGVMQNPRHLVRRRGQEARLRCSPMKGHSHVYWYRQLPEEGLKFMVYLQKENIIDESGMPKERFSAEFPKEGPSILRIQQVVRGDSAAYFCASSPSNLYEQYFGPGTRLTVT.

The V call is TRBV2, the J call TRBJ1-2; perhaps TRBD1 as D (6 bases). CDR3 length equals 14 residues. Germline lookup yields CDR1 SNHLY and CDR2 FYNNEI. Trimming took 2 bases from V and 7 from J, leaving 14 bases between them. CDR3: CASSELRDISGYTF. The CDR3 nucleotides are TGTGCCAGCAGTGAATTAAGGGACATCTCTGGCTACACCTTC.

V usage is TRBV30 and J usage is TRBJ1-5, with D unresolved. Trimming removed 4 bases at V and 5 bases at J, with 9 bases between. The CDR3 loop spans 12 amino acids. The germline V gene encodes CDR1 GTSNPN and CDR2 SVGIG (reference sequence). CDR3 amino acids: CAWKYGDQPQHF. The CDR3 DNA reads TGTGCCTGGAAGTACGGGGATCAGCCCCAGCATTTT.

V gene TRBV30 combines with J gene TRBJ1-2, with 8 bases lining up with TRBD1. CDR3 length: 11 amino acids. The J segment lost 14 bases and the V segment lost 2 bases, leaving 7 bases of the junction unmatched. The germline gives CDR1 GTSNPN, CDR2 SVGIG (reference sequence). Written as DNA, the CDR3 is TGTGCCTGGAGTAGGGAGGGACAGGAGACCTTC. It codes for CAWSREGQETF. Together with reference TRBV30 and TRBJ1-2, the CDR3 gives the full variable domain: SQTIHQWPATLVQPVGSPLSLECTVEGTSNPNLYWYRQAAGRGLQLLFYSVGIGQISSEVPQNLSASRPQDRQFILSSKKLLLSDSGFYLCAWSREGQETFGSGTRLTVV.

This clone showed up just a few times. The chain recombines TRBV9 with TRBJ1-2; D is unclear. V was pared by 0 bases and J by 4 bases, with 16 bases between. CDR1 and CDR2 (germline): SGDLS, YYNGEE. CDR3 length: 16 residues. This CDR3 is CASSVDVVQPFYGYTF. The CDR3 DNA follows: TGTGCCAGCAGCGTAGACGTCGTCCAGCCATTCTATGGCTACACCTTC.

This clone was observed a handful of times. The gene calls are TRBV10-1 and TRBJ2-2; D is unresolved. The CDR3 spans 12 residues. In germline, CDR1 is WNHNN, CDR2 SYGVQD (reference sequence). V was shortened by 2 bases and J by 7 bases, with 5 bases between the two germline ends. Written as DNA, the CDR3 is TGCGCCAGCAGTGAGGGCAGCGGGGAGCTGTTTTTT. Translating it yields CASSEGSGELFF.

This rearrangement joins TRBV21-1 to TRBJ2-7; the D call in the table, TRBD1, was not verified against the DNA. TRBV21-1 constitutes a pseudogene. The CDR3 spans 15 residues. The CDR3 DNA is TGTGCCAGCAGCAGATCCGGGACAGTTGCGTACGAGCAGTACTTC. Its translation is CASSRSGTVAYEQYF.

The chain uses TRBV5-1 and TRBJ1-2, with unresolved D. The V gene lost 4 bases and the J gene lost 1 base, with 17 bases spanning the gap. The CDR3 sequence is 16 residues long. Germline values: CDR1 SGHRS, CDR2 YFSETQ. The CDR3 here is CASSPDGRAFNYGYTF. The CDR3 coding sequence is TGCGCCAGCAGCCCCGATGGTCGGGCCTTTAACTATGGCTACACCTTC.

The V call is TRBV6-1, the J call TRBJ1-6; D is ambiguous. Per the germline V gene, CDR1 is MNHNS and CDR2 is SASEGT. The V end was cut by 5 bases, the J end by 13 bases, with 3 bases between. The CDR3 is 9 amino acids. The CDR3 DNA reads TGTGCCAGCAGTCCCCCCCTCCACTTT. It specifies CASSPPLHF.

The chain has TRBV29-1 and TRBJ2-3; tentatively, D is TRBD1 (5 bases). Germline V gene lookup returns CDR1 SQVTM and CDR2 ANQGSEA. V was trimmed by 2 bases and J by 1 base, leaving 7 bases between them. The length of the CDR3 is 13 residues. The CDR3 region is CSVETQGTDTQYF. The CDR3 DNA sequence: TGCAGCGTTGAAACACAGGGCACAGATACGCAGTATTTT.

The chain joins TRBV28 to TRBJ1-1; D uncertain. Germline V CDR1 and CDR2: MDHEN, SYDVKM. The V end was cut by 2 bases, the J end by 1 base, with 8 bases between. This CDR3 contains 14 residues. CDR3 nucleotide sequence: TGTGCCAGCAGTTTAAGGTCGAGGAACACTGAAGCTTTCTTT. Protein sequence: CASSLRSRNTEAFF.

The J gene is TRBJ1-2, the V gene TRBV7-2; maybe TRBD1 (5 bases). The V and J ends lost 5 bases and 8 bases respectively, with 21 bases between them. The CDR3 is made up of 15 amino acids. Germline V gene sequence: CDR1 SGHTA, CDR2 FQGNSA. CDR3: CASSPWGPSRGGYTF. The CDR3 DNA follows: TGTGCCAGCAGCCCTTGGGGACCGAGCCGAGGGGGCTACACCTTC. Complete variable domain (other parts from reference TRBV7-2 and TRBJ1-2): GAGVSQSPSNKVTEKGKDVELRCDPISGHTALYWYRQSLGQGLEFLIYFQGNSAPDKSGLPSDRFSAERTGGSVSTLTIQRTQQEDSAVYLCASSPWGPSRGGYTFGSGTRLTVV.

The chain is built from TRBV7-2 and TRBJ2-3; 9 nucleotides match TRBD1. The CDR3 runs 16 residues. The germline gives CDR1 SGHTA, CDR2 FQGNSA. V was clipped by 1 base and J by 0 bases; unmatched bases: 2. In DNA, the CDR3 is TGTGCCAGCAGCTTAGTCGGGACAGGGAGCACAGATACGCAGTATTTT. Translated, it gives CASSLVGTGSTDTQYF.

The rearrangement joins TRBV28 to TRBJ2-5, with TRBD2 as a possible D gene (6 bases). The J call could be wrong; TRBJ2-7 is a better fit for the DNA end. This CDR3 contains 14 residues. The V gene's germline CDR1 is MDHEN and CDR2 SYDVKM. DNA for the CDR3: TGTGCCAGCAGGAGGGGAGGACTTCCCTACGAGCAGTACTTC. Protein product: CASRRGGLPYEQYF.